These 9 T cell receptor beta chains share one sample of origin, sequenced in a study of OX40 agonist ivuxolimab in advanced cancers. Some clones are missing from TCRdb's copy, which holds only in-frame ones; the method was immunoSEQ multiplex PCR. The data contain 49,000 or so clones, 75% to 85% of them seen just once; the ten biggest clones take up 2.6%. The source material was CD4+ or CD8+ T cells sorted from blood, sampled in a trial of the OX40 agonist ivuxolimab. The receptors here all came from an adult with an advanced solid tumor such as melanoma, head and neck, liver or kidney cancer.

The CDR3 is CASRSDRVTKNIQYF. In DNA, the CDR3 is TGTGCCAGCAGATCGGACAGGGTGACCAAAAACATTCAGTACTTC. The gene calls are TRBV12-1 and TRBJ2-4; TRBD1, as called in the table, went unchecked against the DNA. TRBV12-1 is described as a pseudogene. This CDR3 spans 15 amino acids.

V gene TRBV7-9 combines with J gene TRBJ1-4, with 7 bases identical to TRBD1. Germline trimming cut 1 base from V and 7 bases from J; bases unmatched to any gene: 12. The CDR3 has 17 amino acids. Germline CDR1 is SEHNR and CDR2 is FQNEAQ (reference sequence). CDR3 sequence: CASSLGAGGSRTEKLFF. CDR3 sequence (DNA): TGTGCCAGCAGCTTAGGGGCAGGGGGGTCGAGGACTGAAAAACTGTTTTTT.

The chain joins TRBV19 to TRBJ1-3, with D possibly matching TRBD1 (5 bases). This CDR3 contains 12 residues. Germline V lookup: CDR1 LNHDA, CDR2 SQIVND (reference sequence). V shed 5 bases and J shed 10 bases, with 12 bases lying between them. The CDR3 DNA follows: TGTGCCAGTAGTGGGACGGTCGGTACCATATATTTT. It is translated as CASSGTVGTIYF. The complete variable domain, with remaining parts taken from reference TRBV19 and TRBJ1-3, reads DGGITQSPKYLFRKEGQNVTLSCEQNLNHDAMYWYRQDPGQGLRLIYYSQIVNDFQKGDIAEGYSVSREKKESFPLTVTSAQKNPTAFYLCASSGTVGTIYFGEGSWLTVV.

J is TRBJ2-5 and V is TRBV19; 10 bases are shared with TRBD2. Gene TRBJ2-7 matches the end of the DNA better, so the J call may be wrong. This CDR3 region has 14 residues. CDR1 is LNHDA and CDR2 is SQIVND in the germline V gene (reference sequence). This CDR3 is CASSMRLAGDEQYF. CDR3 sequence (DNA): TGTGCCAGTAGTATGCGTCTAGCGGGGGACGAGCAGTACTTC.

The rearrangement uses TRBV19 and TRBJ2-7; 8 bases are shared with TRBD1. V gave up 9 bases and J gave up 5 bases; unmatched junction bases: 12. This CDR3 is 14 amino acids long. CDR1 and CDR2 (germline): LNHDA, SQIVND (reference sequence). The CDR3 here is CASASGTGGNEQYF. The CDR3 nucleotides are TGTGCCAGCGCATCCGGGACAGGCGGGAACGAGCAGTACTTC.

The table lists this clone with a few counts. This sequence joins TRBV5-1 and TRBJ2-1, with D possibly being TRBD1 (6 bases). In germline, CDR1 is SGHRS, CDR2 YFSETQ. The length of the CDR3 is 14 residues. With 1 base removed from V and 5 bases from J, the gap between germline ends came to 10 bases. The CDR3 coding sequence is TGCGCCAGCAGCTTGAGGGGGTTCCACAATGAGCAGTTCTTC. Protein product: CASSLRGFHNEQFF.

The CDR3 is CASSTLGGLSRSGELFF. The CDR3, as DNA: TGTGCCAGCAGCACCCTGGGGGGTTTGAGTCGGTCCGGGGAGCTGTTTTTT. V usage is TRBV21-1 and J usage is TRBJ2-2; the table's D call TRBD2 went unverified against the DNA. TRBV21-1 is assigned pseudogene status. The length of the CDR3 is 17 residues.

This rearrangement joins TRBV6-1 to TRBJ2-1; 8 bases are shared with TRBD2. J lost 3 bases, V lost 0 bases, and 4 bases had no gene match. The CDR3 covers 16 residues. CDR1 and CDR2 from the germline V gene are MNHNS and SASEGT. The CDR3 is CASSEAVLAVYNEQFF. The CDR3 nucleotides are TGTGCCAGCAGTGAAGCGGTACTAGCGGTCTACAATGAGCAGTTCTTC.

This clone was observed a few times. The chain joins TRBV28 to TRBJ1-5; perhaps TRBD1 as D (6 bases). CDR1 is MDHEN and CDR2 is SYDVKM in the germline V gene. V lost 6 bases and J lost 4, with 10 bases in between. CDR3 size: 13 residues. The CDR3 reads CASRQGRNQPQHF. The CDR3 DNA reads TGTGCCAGCAGACAGGGTCGGAATCAGCCCCAGCATTTT.